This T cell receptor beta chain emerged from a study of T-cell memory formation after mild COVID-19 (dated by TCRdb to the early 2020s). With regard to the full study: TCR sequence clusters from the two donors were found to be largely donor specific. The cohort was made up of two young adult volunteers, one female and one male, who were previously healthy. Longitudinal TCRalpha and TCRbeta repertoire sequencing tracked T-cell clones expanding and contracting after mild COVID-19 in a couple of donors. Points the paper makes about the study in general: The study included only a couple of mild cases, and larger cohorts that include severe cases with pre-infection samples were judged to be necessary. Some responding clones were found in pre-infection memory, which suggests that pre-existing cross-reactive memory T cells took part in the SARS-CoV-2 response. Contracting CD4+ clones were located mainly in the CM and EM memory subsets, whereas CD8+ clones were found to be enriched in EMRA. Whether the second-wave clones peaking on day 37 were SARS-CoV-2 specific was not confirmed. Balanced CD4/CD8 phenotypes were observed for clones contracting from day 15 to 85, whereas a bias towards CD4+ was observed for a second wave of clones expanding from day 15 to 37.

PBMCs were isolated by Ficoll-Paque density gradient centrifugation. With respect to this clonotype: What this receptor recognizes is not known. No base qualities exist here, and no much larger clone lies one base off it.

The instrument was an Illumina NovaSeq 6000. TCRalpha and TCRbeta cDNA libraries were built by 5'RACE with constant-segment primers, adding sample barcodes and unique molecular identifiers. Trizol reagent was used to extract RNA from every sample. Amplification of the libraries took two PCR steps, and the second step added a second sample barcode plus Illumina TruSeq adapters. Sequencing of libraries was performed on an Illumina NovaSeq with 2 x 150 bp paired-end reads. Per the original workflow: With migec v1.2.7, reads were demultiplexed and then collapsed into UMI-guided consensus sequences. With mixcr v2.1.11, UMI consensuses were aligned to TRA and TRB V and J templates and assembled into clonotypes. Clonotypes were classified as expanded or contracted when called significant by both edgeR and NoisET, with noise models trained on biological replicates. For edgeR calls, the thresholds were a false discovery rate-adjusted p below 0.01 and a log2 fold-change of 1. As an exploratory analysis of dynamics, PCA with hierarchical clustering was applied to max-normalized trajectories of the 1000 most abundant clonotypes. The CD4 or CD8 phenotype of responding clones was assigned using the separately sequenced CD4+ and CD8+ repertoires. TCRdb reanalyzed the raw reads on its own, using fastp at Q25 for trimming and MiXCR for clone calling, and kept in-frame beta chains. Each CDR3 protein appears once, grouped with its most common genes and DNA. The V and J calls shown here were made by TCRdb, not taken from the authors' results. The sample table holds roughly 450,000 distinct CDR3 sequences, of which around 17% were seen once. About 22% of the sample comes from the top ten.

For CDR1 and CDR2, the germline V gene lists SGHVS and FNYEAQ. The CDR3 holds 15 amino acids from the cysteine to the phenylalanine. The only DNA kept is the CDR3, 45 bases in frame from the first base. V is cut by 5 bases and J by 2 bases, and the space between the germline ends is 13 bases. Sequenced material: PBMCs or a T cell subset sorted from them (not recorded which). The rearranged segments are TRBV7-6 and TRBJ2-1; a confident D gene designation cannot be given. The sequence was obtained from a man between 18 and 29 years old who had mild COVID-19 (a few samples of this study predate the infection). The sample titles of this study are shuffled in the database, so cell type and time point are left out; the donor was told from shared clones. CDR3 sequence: CASSLAPTAYNEQFF. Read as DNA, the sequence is TGTGCCAGCAGCCTCGCCCCTACGGCCTACAATGAGCAGTTCTTC.